This entry describes one T cell receptor beta chain. What antigen it recognizes has not been identified. No much larger clone is present one base from it, and per-base qualities are unavailable. The data stem from a study of control samples from healthy donors and cancer patients (dated by TCRdb to 2019 to 2021). Library method: the immunoSEQ multiplex PCR assay. Here the immuneACCESS table is served through TCRdb, limited to in-frame sequences with V and J called. Missing clones are a known gap in these copies; in checked studies unresolved V genes cover under half, and the rest lacks a known reason. The sample table shows 100,000 to 150,000 clones, and roughly 90% are seen once. The top ten constitute approximately 2% of the sample. CDR1 and CDR2, per the germline V gene, are SQVTM and ANQGSEA. The CDR3 numbers 13 residues from cysteine through phenylalanine. The read is trimmed to its CDR3 DNA, 39 bases read in frame from base 1. V drops 5 bases and J drops 7 bases, leaving 12 bases in between.

Input material: blood. The receptor was isolated from a woman aged 50 to 60 in good health. The V and J segments used are TRBV29-1 and TRBJ1-6; no D gene call is confident. At the DNA level, the sequence is TGCAGCGTTCAGGTGGAGGGAAATTCACCCCTCCACTTT. Protein translation: CSVQVEGNSPLHF.